This T cell receptor beta chain comes out of a study of tissue T cells after allogeneic stem cell transplantation. Repertoires were generated with immunoSEQ multiplex PCR, while TCRdb's copy carries only in-frame clones and drops some. The sample contains about 43,000 clones, just under 95% of which appear only once. The germline V and J ends were trimmed by 7 bases and 4 bases, with 16 bases remaining between them. This CDR3 has 14 residues. The germline V gene has CDR1 SEHNR and CDR2 FQNEAQ (reference sequence). This chain uses TRBV7-9 with TRBJ1-2; D is possibly TRBD1 (6 bases). This TCR was sampled from a woman between 35 and 70 years old who later had graft-versus-host disease after an allogeneic stem cell transplant. The material was blood, obtained before transplantation. The CDR3 sequence: CASTKGVGIYGYTF. CDR3 coding DNA: TGTGCCAGCACGAAGGGGGTCGGGATCTATGGCTACACCTTC. Variable domain in full (rest from reference TRBV7-9 and TRBJ1-2): DTGVSQNPRHKITKRGQNVTFRCDPISEHNRLYWYRQTLGQGPEFLTYFQNEAQLEKSRLLSDRFSAERPKGSFSTLEIQRTEQGDSAMYLCASTKGVGIYGYTFGSGTRLTVV.